The next 10 T cell receptor beta chains were all read from a single sample in a study of cytomegalovirus exposure and HLA in healthy donors. PCR involved 60 Vbeta and 13 Jbeta primers. Sequencing was performed with immunoSEQ multiplex PCR; in TCRdb, only in-frame clones are kept and a portion is missing. The top ten clones hold around 1.5% of a sample with around 150,000 clones, roughly four fifths of them seen once. What was sequenced was PBMCs. The receptors stem from a man aged 30 to 45 in good health and CMV-seropositive.

The rearrangement links TRBV18 to TRBJ2-3; D might be TRBD1 (6 bases). Trimming stripped 3 bases from V and 4 bases from J, with 17 bases between. Germline CDR1 is KGHSH and CDR2 is LQKENI. The length of the CDR3 is 16 residues. The CDR3 spells CASSPPRAGGPDTQYF. CDR3 nucleotides: TGTGCCAGCTCACCTCCCCGGGCTGGGGGCCCAGATACGCAGTATTTT.

This clone was recorded a few times. The rearrangement uses TRBV30 and TRBJ1-1; D might be TRBD1 (6 bases). This CDR3 has 13 residues. Trimming stripped 2 bases from V and 4 bases from J, with 11 bases between. Germline lookup yields CDR1 GTSNPN and CDR2 SVGIG (reference sequence). CDR3 residues: CAWSNTGTTEAFF. The CDR3 DNA reads TGTGCCTGGAGTAATACAGGGACCACTGAAGCTTTCTTT.

This rearrangement joins TRBV5-8 to TRBJ1-5; tentative D call: TRBD1 (6 bases). This CDR3 comprises 17 residues. Germline values: CDR1 SGHTS, CDR2 YDEGEE. V dropped 2 bases and J dropped 2 bases, with 17 bases sitting between them. The CDR3 sequence: CASSLGWGLRGNQPQHF. The DNA of the CDR3 is TGTGCCAGCAGCTTAGGCTGGGGGCTCCGGGGCAATCAGCCCCAGCATTTT.

The J gene is TRBJ2-7, the V gene TRBV6-5; D may be TRBD1 (5 bases). Germline V gene data show CDR1 as MNHEY and CDR2 as SVGAGI. This CDR3 spans 12 amino acids. Trimming cost V 5 bases and J 6 bases, with 11 bases left between them. CDR3 nucleotide sequence: TGTGCCAGCAGTACCCCAGGGTTCGAGCAGTACTTC. This codes for CASSTPGFEQYF.

V and J are TRBV4-1 and TRBJ2-7, with 8 bases fitting TRBD2. CDR1 is MGHRA, CDR2 YSYEKL, per germline. The CDR3 contains 14 residues. With V trimmed by 1 base and J by 2 bases, 1 base remained unmatched. CDR3 sequence: CASSQVAGTYEQYF. In nucleotides, the CDR3 is TGCGCCAGCAGCCAAGTAGCGGGAACCTACGAGCAGTACTTC.

The chain joins TRBV7-9 to TRBJ1-4; D is uncertain. Germline CDR1 SEHNR, CDR2 FQNEAQ (reference sequence). This CDR3 is built from 13 residues. Trimming took 10 bases from V and 2 from J, leaving 11 bases between them. DNA for the CDR3: TGTGCCACCATCACTGGTACTAATGAAAAACTGTTTTTT. It specifies CATITGTNEKLFF.

In this sample, this clone turned up a few times. One end of the junction varies from germline; a read error may be responsible. The rearrangement links TRBV7-9 to TRBJ1-1; D uncertain. The CDR3 covers 12 residues. CDR1 is SEHNR and CDR2 is FQNEAQ in the germline V gene (reference sequence). This CDR3 is CSSSLEVREAFF. As DNA, the CDR3 is TGTTCCAGCAGCTTAGAGGTGAGGGAAGCTTTCTTT.

The CDR3 nucleotides read TGTGCCAGCAGGCCCACAGGGCATGGGGGCACTGAAGCTTTCTTT. Residues: CASRPTGHGGTEAFF. The chain combines TRBV11-2 with TRBJ1-1; TRBD1 might be the D (6 bases). This CDR3 region has 15 residues. Germline CDR1 and CDR2: SGHAT and FQNNGV. V was pared by 6 bases and J by 4 bases, with 18 bases between.

CDR3 sequence reads: CASSFRTSGVTDTQYF. The DNA for the CDR3 is TGTGCCAGCAGCTTTCGGACTAGCGGGGTTACAGATACGCAGTATTTT. The J gene is TRBJ2-3, the V gene TRBV9; TRBD2 agrees at 12 bases. Trimming at V came to 4 bases and at J to 3 bases, leaving 6 bases not matched to a gene. This CDR3 has 16 amino acids. The germline gives CDR1 SGDLS, CDR2 YYNGEE. The entire variable domain, with the rest obtained from reference TRBV9 and TRBJ2-3, is as follows: DSGVTQTPKHLITATGQRVTLRCSPRSGDLSVYWYQQSLDQGLQFLIQYYNGEERAKGNILERFSAQQFPDLHSELNLSSLELGDSALYFCASSFRTSGVTDTQYFGPGTRLTVL.

The chain combines TRBV7-2 with TRBJ1-5; tentatively, D is TRBD1 (6 bases). Between the trimmed V and J ends, which lost 3 bases and 0 bases, there was a span of 9 bases. CDR1 is SGHTA, CDR2 FQGNSA, per germline. This CDR3 has 15 residues. The CDR3 region is CASSLEGGSNQPQHF. CDR3 in DNA: TGTGCCAGCAGCTTGGAAGGGGGTAGCAATCAGCCCCAGCATTTT.